This is a list of T cell receptor beta chains from one sample in a study of blood T cell repertoires in COVID-19. Measured with immunoSEQ multiplex PCR; TCRdb has only the in-frame clones, and not every one. The sample shows approximately 280,000 clones, around nine tenths of them seen only once. Specimen: PBMCs or T cells enriched from blood (not recorded which). The receptors were gathered from a woman aged 55-70 years who had recovered from COVID-19. The CDR3 runs from the conserved cysteine through the conserved F or W. The order of the fields is J gene, CDR3 length, clone size, D gene, V gene, CDR3 DNA, CDR3 protein. A D gene is named only where the DNA matches it firmly. Size tells how often a clone was seen (once, few, many) or the class of an expanded clone, and some rows leave it out.

J gene: TRBJ2-3; CDR3 length: 15; clone size: -; D gene: -; V gene: TRBV5-1; CDR3 DNA: TGCGCCAGCAGACTACTATCCGGGGTCACAGATACGCAGTATTTT; CDR3 protein: CASRLLSGVTDTQYF
J gene: TRBJ1-2; CDR3 length: 13; clone size: -; D gene: -; V gene: TRBV14; CDR3 DNA: TGTGCCAGCAGCCAGGGACTTATTTATGGCTACACCTTC; CDR3 protein: CASSQGLIYGYTF
J gene: TRBJ2-5; CDR3 length: 14; clone size: -; D gene: -; V gene: TRBV6-5; CDR3 DNA: TGTGCCAGCAGCGTCGGAGTGGGAGTGGAGACCCAGTACTTC; CDR3 protein: CASSVGVGVETQYF
J gene: TRBJ1-2; CDR3 length: 16; clone size: -; D gene: TRBD1; V gene: TRBV14; CDR3 DNA: TGTGCCAGCAGCCCACTGACAGGGGCCCGGGGCTATGGCTACACCTTC; CDR3 protein: CASSPLTGARGYGYTF
J gene: TRBJ2-7; CDR3 length: 14; clone size: -; D gene: -; V gene: TRBV11-2; CDR3 DNA: TGTGCCAGCAGCCCCGAGTGGGGGGTCTTGGAGCAGTACTTC; CDR3 protein: CASSPEWGVLEQYF
J gene: TRBJ2-7; CDR3 length: 14; clone size: -; D gene: TRBD2; V gene: TRBV7-9; CDR3 DNA: TGTGCCAGCAGCACCGGGACTAGCTTACACGAGCAGTACTTC; CDR3 protein: CASSTGTSLHEQYF
J gene: TRBJ2-5; CDR3 length: 13; clone size: -; D gene: -; V gene: TRBV2; CDR3 DNA: TGTGCCAGCAGTGAAACCAGAGGGGAGACCCAGTACTTC; CDR3 protein: CASSETRGETQYF
J gene: TRBJ1-2; CDR3 length: 12; clone size: few; D gene: -; V gene: TRBV12-3/TRBV12-4; CDR3 DNA: TGTGCCAGCAGTTTATTCTCCTATGGCTACACCTTC; CDR3 protein: CASSLFSYGYTF
J gene: TRBJ1-2; CDR3 length: 15; clone size: -; D gene: TRBD1; V gene: TRBV7-8; CDR3 DNA: TGTGCCAGCAGCCATAGGGACAGGGGAGAGTATGGCTACACCTTC; CDR3 protein: CASSHRDRGEYGYTF
J gene: TRBJ1-1; CDR3 length: 14; clone size: -; D gene: -; V gene: TRBV9; CDR3 DNA: TGTGCCAGCAGCGTAGATCACTGGAACACTGAAGCTTTCTTT; CDR3 protein: CASSVDHWNTEAFF
J gene: TRBJ1-6; CDR3 length: 14; clone size: once; D gene: TRBD1; V gene: TRBV5-1; CDR3 DNA: TGCGCCAGCAGCCGGGACAGGGGTGATTCACCCCTCCACTTT; CDR3 protein: CASSRDRGDSPLHF
J gene: TRBJ1-5; CDR3 length: 13; clone size: -; D gene: -; V gene: TRBV3-1/TRBV3-2; CDR3 DNA: TGTGCCAGCAGCCAAACGGACATACAGCCCCAGCATTTT; CDR3 protein: CASSQTDIQPQHF
J gene: TRBJ1-1; CDR3 length: 17; clone size: -; D gene: TRBD1; V gene: TRBV7-9; CDR3 DNA: TGTGCCAGCAGCCCACCCCGAGACAGGGGGCCCGAAACTGAAGCTTTCTTT; CDR3 protein: CASSPPRDRGPETEAFF
J gene: TRBJ2-2; CDR3 length: 15; clone size: -; D gene: TRBD1; V gene: TRBV2; CDR3 DNA: TGTGCCAGCAGACGGACAGGGGCGAACACCGGGGAGCTGTTTTTT; CDR3 protein: CASRRTGANTGELFF
J gene: TRBJ1-5; CDR3 length: 14; clone size: -; D gene: -; V gene: TRBV19; CDR3 DNA: TGTGCCAGTAGTTCAGAGGGGGTACGTCAGCCCCAGCATTTT; CDR3 protein: CASSSEGVRQPQHF
J gene: TRBJ1-5; CDR3 length: 14; clone size: -; D gene: -; V gene: TRBV6-6; CDR3 DNA: TGTGCCAGCAGTTACGGAGGAATTGGTCAGCCCCAGCATTTT; CDR3 protein: CASSYGGIGQPQHF
J gene: TRBJ1-2; CDR3 length: 17; clone size: few; D gene: -; V gene: TRBV4-1; CDR3 DNA: TGCGCCAGCAGCCGGATTCCCGCGATGAGACAGGCGAATGGCTACACCTTC; CDR3 protein: CASSRIPAMRQANGYTF
J gene: TRBJ1-2; CDR3 length: 13; clone size: -; D gene: TRBD1; V gene: TRBV5-1; CDR3 DNA: TGCGCCAGCAGCTTTGGACAGGACTATGGCTACACCTTC; CDR3 protein: CASSFGQDYGYTF
J gene: TRBJ1-2; CDR3 length: 12; clone size: -; D gene: -; V gene: TRBV2; CDR3 DNA: TGTGCCAGCAGTGAAGGCAGCTATGGCTACACCTTC; CDR3 protein: CASSEGSYGYTF
J gene: TRBJ2-1; CDR3 length: 17; clone size: -; D gene: TRBD2; V gene: TRBV4-1; CDR3 DNA: TGCGCCAGCAGCCAGGCTCGAAGCGGGGGGGCCTCCAATGAGCAGTTCTTC; CDR3 protein: CASSQARSGGASNEQFF
J gene: TRBJ2-2; CDR3 length: 15; clone size: -; D gene: -; V gene: TRBV18; CDR3 DNA: TGTGCCAGCTCACCCACAGGCCTGGACACCGGGGAGCTGTTTTTT; CDR3 protein: CASSPTGLDTGELFF
J gene: TRBJ2-7; CDR3 length: 18; clone size: -; D gene: TRBD2; V gene: TRBV5-1; CDR3 DNA: TGCGCCAGCAGCTTGGAGGGTAGCGGGAGGCCGTTTACCTACGAGCAGTACTTC; CDR3 protein: CASSLEGSGRPFTYEQYF
J gene: TRBJ2-1; CDR3 length: 17; clone size: -; D gene: -; V gene: TRBV7-9; CDR3 DNA: TGTGCCAGCAGCGAGGCGATTGGGGGCATCTCCTACAATGAGCAGTTCTTC; CDR3 protein: CASSEAIGGISYNEQFF
J gene: TRBJ1-2; CDR3 length: 16; clone size: -; D gene: TRBD1; V gene: TRBV30; CDR3 DNA: TGTGCCTGGAGCTCCCGGGACAGGGGGAGGGGGTATGGCTACACCTTC; CDR3 protein: CAWSSRDRGRGYGYTF
J gene: TRBJ1-3; CDR3 length: 18; clone size: once; D gene: -; V gene: TRBV28; CDR3 DNA: TGTGCCAGCAGTTTAAAAGGGGCAGGGGAGTTTTCCGGAAACACCATATATTTT; CDR3 protein: CASSLKGAGEFSGNTIYF
J gene: TRBJ1-1; CDR3 length: 14; clone size: -; D gene: -; V gene: TRBV9; CDR3 DNA: TGTGCCAGCAGCCCCCCCGGGGGTGGGACTGAAGCTTTCTTT; CDR3 protein: CASSPPGGGTEAFF
J gene: TRBJ1-2; CDR3 length: 12; clone size: -; D gene: -; V gene: TRBV28; CDR3 DNA: TGTGCCAGCAGAACGCTAAATTATGGCTACACCTTC; CDR3 protein: CASRTLNYGYTF
J gene: TRBJ2-3; CDR3 length: 15; clone size: -; D gene: TRBD2; V gene: TRBV6-4; CDR3 DNA: TGTGCCAGCAGTTCTAGCGGGGGGGCGACAGATACGCAGTATTTT; CDR3 protein: CASSSSGGATDTQYF
J gene: TRBJ1-3; CDR3 length: 13; clone size: -; D gene: -; V gene: TRBV27; CDR3 DNA: TGTGCCAGCAGTTCGGGGTCTGGAAACACCATATATTTT; CDR3 protein: CASSSGSGNTIYF
J gene: TRBJ2-7; CDR3 length: 14; clone size: -; D gene: TRBD1; V gene: TRBV3-1/TRBV3-2; CDR3 DNA: TGTGCCAGCAGCCGAGGGACAGACCCCTACGAGCAGTACTTC; CDR3 protein: CASSRGTDPYEQYF
J gene: TRBJ2-1; CDR3 length: 17; clone size: -; D gene: TRBD2; V gene: TRBV4-1; CDR3 DNA: TGCGCCAGCAGCCAACTTGGGAGGGCCGTTCAGTACAATGAGCAGTTCTTC; CDR3 protein: CASSQLGRAVQYNEQFF
J gene: TRBJ2-1; CDR3 length: 15; clone size: -; D gene: TRBD2; V gene: TRBV19; CDR3 DNA: TGTGCCAGTAGTATGGTAGCGGGGGGTGACAATGAGCAGTTCTTC; CDR3 protein: CASSMVAGGDNEQFF
J gene: TRBJ1-4; CDR3 length: 13; clone size: -; D gene: -; V gene: TRBV30; CDR3 DNA: TGTGCCTGGAGGACAGGCCTGGGTGAAAAACTGTTTTTT; CDR3 protein: CAWRTGLGEKLFF
J gene: TRBJ1-1; CDR3 length: 13; clone size: -; D gene: -; V gene: TRBV19; CDR3 DNA: TGTGCCAGTAGATTGGCCCGCCAGGGGAGAGCTTTCTTT; CDR3 protein: CASRLARQGRAFF
J gene: TRBJ1-2; CDR3 length: 16; clone size: -; D gene: -; V gene: TRBV6-6; CDR3 DNA: TGTGCCAGCAAAACGATCGGAGGCAACGTAAACTATGGCTACACCTTC; CDR3 protein: CASKTIGGNVNYGYTF
J gene: TRBJ1-2; CDR3 length: 15; clone size: -; D gene: TRBD1; V gene: TRBV5-1; CDR3 DNA: TGCGCCAGCAGCTTGGATCGACAGGGACCCTATGGCTACACCTTC; CDR3 protein: CASSLDRQGPYGYTF
J gene: TRBJ1-6; CDR3 length: 14; clone size: -; D gene: -; V gene: TRBV28; CDR3 DNA: TGTGCCAGCAGCTTGGACAGTGTGAATTCACCCCTCCACTTT; CDR3 protein: CASSLDSVNSPLHF
J gene: TRBJ1-2; CDR3 length: 12; clone size: -; D gene: -; V gene: TRBV5-4; CDR3 DNA: TGTGCCAGCAGCCTCGGGACAAAAGGCTACACCTTC; CDR3 protein: CASSLGTKGYTF
J gene: TRBJ2-1; CDR3 length: 13; clone size: -; D gene: -; V gene: TRBV4-1; CDR3 DNA: TGCGCCAGCAGCCATCGGCAGGGGTGGGAGCAGTTCTTC; CDR3 protein: CASSHRQGWEQFF
J gene: TRBJ1-4; CDR3 length: 13; clone size: -; D gene: -; V gene: TRBV25-1; CDR3 DNA: TGTGCCAGCAGTGAAAAGCAGGGAGAAAAACTGTTTTTT; CDR3 protein: CASSEKQGEKLFF
J gene: TRBJ1-2; CDR3 length: 13; clone size: -; D gene: TRBD1; V gene: TRBV7-3; CDR3 DNA: TGTGCCAGCAGCCGGGGACAGGGTTTAGGCTACACCTTC; CDR3 protein: CASSRGQGLGYTF
J gene: TRBJ2-5; CDR3 length: 13; clone size: -; D gene: TRBD1; V gene: TRBV24-1; CDR3 DNA: TGTGCCACCAGGGGGACAGGGCAAGAGACCCAGTACTTC; CDR3 protein: CATRGTGQETQYF
J gene: TRBJ2-7; CDR3 length: 12; clone size: -; D gene: -; V gene: TRBV28; CDR3 DNA: TGTGCCAGCAGTACGACCCCGGGAGAGCAGTACTTC; CDR3 protein: CASSTTPGEQYF
J gene: TRBJ1-4; CDR3 length: 15; clone size: -; D gene: -; V gene: TRBV28; CDR3 DNA: TGTGCCAGCAGCCCCCCGTGGGGGGGGAATGAAAAACTGTTTTTT; CDR3 protein: CASSPPWGGNEKLFF
J gene: TRBJ2-7; CDR3 length: 16; clone size: -; D gene: TRBD1; V gene: TRBV28; CDR3 DNA: TGTGCCAGCAGTCGTTACAGGGGCGACCTCTCCTACGAGCAGTACTTC; CDR3 protein: CASSRYRGDLSYEQYF
J gene: TRBJ2-3; CDR3 length: 16; clone size: -; D gene: -; V gene: TRBV7-3; CDR3 DNA: TGTGCCAGCAGCTTGTTGGGGGGAGCGGGCACAGATACGCAGTATTTT; CDR3 protein: CASSLLGGAGTDTQYF
J gene: TRBJ1-5; CDR3 length: 13; clone size: -; D gene: -; V gene: TRBV27; CDR3 DNA: TGTGCCAGCAGCCGGTATAGCAATCAGCCCCAGCATTTT; CDR3 protein: CASSRYSNQPQHF
J gene: TRBJ2-1; CDR3 length: 11; clone size: -; D gene: -; V gene: TRBV20-1; CDR3 DNA: TGCAGTGCTAGGCATCCGAGTGAGCAGTTCTTC; CDR3 protein: CSARHPSEQFF
J gene: TRBJ2-5; CDR3 length: 16; clone size: -; D gene: -; V gene: TRBV5-1; CDR3 DNA: TGCGCCAGCAGCCCCCGAGGACTGCCGCACCAAGAGACCCAGTACTTC; CDR3 protein: CASSPRGLPHQETQYF
J gene: TRBJ1-1; CDR3 length: 17; clone size: -; D gene: -; V gene: TRBV19; CDR3 DNA: TGTGCCAGTAGTACGCATCGATTGGGGGGGATGAACACTGAAGCTTTCTTT; CDR3 protein: CASSTHRLGGMNTEAFF
J gene: TRBJ1-2; CDR3 length: 13; clone size: -; D gene: -; V gene: TRBV24-1; CDR3 DNA: TGTGCCACCAGTGATGGAGTCATGTACGGCTACACCTTC; CDR3 protein: CATSDGVMYGYTF
J gene: TRBJ2-1; CDR3 length: 17; clone size: -; D gene: TRBD2; V gene: TRBV4-1; CDR3 DNA: TGCGCCAGCAGCCACCAAGCGACTAGCGGGGGGCTCAATGAGCAGTTCTTC; CDR3 protein: CASSHQATSGGLNEQFF
J gene: TRBJ1-1; CDR3 length: 14; clone size: -; D gene: -; V gene: TRBV11-2; CDR3 DNA: TGTGCCAGCAGCTTTGGGGGCTCGGCCACTGAAGCTTTCTTT; CDR3 protein: CASSFGGSATEAFF
J gene: TRBJ2-1; CDR3 length: 11; clone size: -; D gene: -; V gene: TRBV30; CDR3 DNA: TGTGCCTGGAACGGTGACAATGAGCAGTTCTTC; CDR3 protein: CAWNGDNEQFF
J gene: TRBJ2-5; CDR3 length: 14; clone size: -; D gene: TRBD1; V gene: TRBV11-3; CDR3 DNA: TGTGCCAGCAGCTTCAGGGGGTCCTCGGAGACCCAGTACTTC; CDR3 protein: CASSFRGSSETQYF
J gene: TRBJ2-1; CDR3 length: 14; clone size: -; D gene: -; V gene: TRBV21-1; CDR3 DNA: TGTGCCAGCCGGCACGGGACAGCCTACAATGAGCAGTTCTTC; CDR3 protein: CASRHGTAYNEQFF